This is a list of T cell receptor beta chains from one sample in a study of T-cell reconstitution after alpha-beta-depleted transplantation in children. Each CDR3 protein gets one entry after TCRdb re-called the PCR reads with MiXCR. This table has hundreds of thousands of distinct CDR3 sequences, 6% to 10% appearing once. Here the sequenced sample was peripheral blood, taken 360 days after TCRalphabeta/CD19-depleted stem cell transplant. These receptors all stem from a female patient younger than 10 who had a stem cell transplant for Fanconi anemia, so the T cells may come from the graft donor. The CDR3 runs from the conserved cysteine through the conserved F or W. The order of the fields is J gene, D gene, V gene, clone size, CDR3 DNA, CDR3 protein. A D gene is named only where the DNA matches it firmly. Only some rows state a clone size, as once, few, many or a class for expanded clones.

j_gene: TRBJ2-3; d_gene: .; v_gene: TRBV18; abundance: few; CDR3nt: TGTGCCAGCTCACCACTACAGGGTGCAGATACGCAGTATTTT; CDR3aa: CASSPLQGADTQYF
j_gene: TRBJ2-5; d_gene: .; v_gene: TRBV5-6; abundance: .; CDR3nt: TGTGCCGGCCAACGACAGGGCGGGGGAGAGACCCAGTACTTC; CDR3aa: CAGQRQGGGETQYF
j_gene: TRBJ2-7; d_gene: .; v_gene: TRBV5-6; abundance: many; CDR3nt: TGTGCCAGCAGCCCCGACCTGACCTACGAGCAGTACTTC; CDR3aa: CASSPDLTYEQYF
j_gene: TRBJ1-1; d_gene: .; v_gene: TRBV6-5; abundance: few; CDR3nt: TGTGCCAGCAGTTACTCGTACATCAGCACTGAAGCTTTCTTT; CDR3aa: CASSYSYISTEAFF
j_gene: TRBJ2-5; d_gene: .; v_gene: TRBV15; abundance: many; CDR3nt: TGTGCCACCAGCTCAAAGTACAAATCATTAGCGGAGGTACATCAAGAGACCCAGTACTTC; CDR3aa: CATSSKYKSLAEVHQETQYF
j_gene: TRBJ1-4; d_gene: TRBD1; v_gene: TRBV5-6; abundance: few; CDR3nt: TGTGCCAGCAGCCGTCTCGACAGGGATCTTGGAACTAATGAAAAACTGTTTTTT; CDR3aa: CASSRLDRDLGTNEKLFF
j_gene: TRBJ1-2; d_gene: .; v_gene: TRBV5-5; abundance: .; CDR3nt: TGTGCCAGCAGCGAGCACGTGGCAGGAGAGTATGGCTACACCTTC; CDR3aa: CASSEHVAGEYGYTF
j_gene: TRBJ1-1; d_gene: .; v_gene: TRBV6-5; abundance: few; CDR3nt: TGTGCCAGCAGTTTTACGAGGAACACTGAAGCTTTCTTT; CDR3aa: CASSFTRNTEAFF
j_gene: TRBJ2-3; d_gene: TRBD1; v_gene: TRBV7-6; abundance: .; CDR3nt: TGTGCCAGCAGCCCAGGGGGAAATTTAGATACGCAGTATTTT; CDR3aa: CASSPGGNLDTQYF
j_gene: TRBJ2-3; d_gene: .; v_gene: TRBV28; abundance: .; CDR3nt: TGTGCCAGCAGTTTTCCCCCGACTGGGACAGATACGCAGTATTTT; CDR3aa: CASSFPPTGTDTQYF
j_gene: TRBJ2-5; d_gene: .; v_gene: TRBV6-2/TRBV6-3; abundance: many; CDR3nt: TGTGCCAGCAGTTCGGGACTGTACCAAGAGACCCAGTACTTC; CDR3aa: CASSSGLYQETQYF
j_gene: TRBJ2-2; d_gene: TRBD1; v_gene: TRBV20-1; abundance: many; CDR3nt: TGCAGTGCTGGACAGGGGCCACCCGGGGAGCTGTTTTTT; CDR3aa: CSAGQGPPGELFF
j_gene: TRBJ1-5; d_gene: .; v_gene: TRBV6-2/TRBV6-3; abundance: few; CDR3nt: TGTGCCAGCAGACCAGGACAGTATAGCAATCAGCCCCAGCATTTT; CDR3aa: CASRPGQYSNQPQHF
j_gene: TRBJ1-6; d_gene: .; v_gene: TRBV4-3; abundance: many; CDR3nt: TGCGCCAGCAGCCAAGCTGTGAATTCACCCCTCCACTTT; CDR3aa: CASSQAVNSPLHF
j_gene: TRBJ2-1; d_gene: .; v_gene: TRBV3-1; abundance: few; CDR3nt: TGTGCCAGCAGCCAAGATCTGGGCAGGGTAAGGGATGAGCAGTTCTTC; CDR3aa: CASSQDLGRVRDEQFF
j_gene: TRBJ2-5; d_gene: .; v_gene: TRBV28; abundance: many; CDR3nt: TGTGCCAGCAGCCAAGGCCGGTCGAGTTACCAAGAGACCCAGTACTTC; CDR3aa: CASSQGRSSYQETQYF
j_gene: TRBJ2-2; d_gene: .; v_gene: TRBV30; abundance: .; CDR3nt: TGTGCCTGGAGTGGTGGGGGGCTCACCGGGGAGCTGTTTTTT; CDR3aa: CAWSGGGLTGELFF
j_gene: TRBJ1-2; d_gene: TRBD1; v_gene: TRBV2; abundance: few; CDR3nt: TGTGCCAGCAGTGAATCCACCGGGACAGCCCCCTATGGCTACACCTTC; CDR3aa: CASSESTGTAPYGYTF
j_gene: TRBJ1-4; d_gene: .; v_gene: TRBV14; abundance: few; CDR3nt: TGTGCCAGCAGCCAAGGCACTCCAGGGACGCTCGGAACTAATGAAAAACTGTTTTTT; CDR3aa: CASSQGTPGTLGTNEKLFF
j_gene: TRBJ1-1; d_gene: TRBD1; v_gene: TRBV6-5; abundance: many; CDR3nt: TGTGCCAGCATCTCCGGGACAGGGCCCACTGAAGCTTTCTTT; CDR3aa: CASISGTGPTEAFF
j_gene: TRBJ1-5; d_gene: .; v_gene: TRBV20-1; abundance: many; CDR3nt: TGCAGTGCTAGAAGGAGCAATCAGCCCCAGCATTTT; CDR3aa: CSARRSNQPQHF
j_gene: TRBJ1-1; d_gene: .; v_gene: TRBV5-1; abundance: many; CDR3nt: TGCGCCAGCACTATTGACAGTAGAAACACTGAAGCTTTCTTT; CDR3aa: CASTIDSRNTEAFF
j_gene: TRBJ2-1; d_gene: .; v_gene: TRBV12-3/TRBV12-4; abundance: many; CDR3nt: TGTGCCAGCAGTTTTTACGCAGGAGAGGGATGGAATGAGCAGTTCTTC; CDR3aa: CASSFYAGEGWNEQFF
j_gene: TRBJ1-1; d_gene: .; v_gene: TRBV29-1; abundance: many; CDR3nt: TGCAGCGTTGAAAGGTTGAACACTGAAGCTTTCTTT; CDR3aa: CSVERLNTEAFF
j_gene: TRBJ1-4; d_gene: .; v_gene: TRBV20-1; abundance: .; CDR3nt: TGCAGTGCTAGTATCGGTACAACTAATGAAAAACTGTTTTTT; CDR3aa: CSASIGTTNEKLFF
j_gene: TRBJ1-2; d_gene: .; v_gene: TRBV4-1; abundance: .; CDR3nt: TGCGCCAGCAGCCAAGAGAGAGGGACCCTTAACTATGGCTACACCTTC; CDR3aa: CASSQERGTLNYGYTF
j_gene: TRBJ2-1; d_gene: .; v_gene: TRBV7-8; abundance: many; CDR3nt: TGTGCCAGCAGCTACGACAGAGCCTCCTACAATGAGCAGTTCTTC; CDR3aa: CASSYDRASYNEQFF